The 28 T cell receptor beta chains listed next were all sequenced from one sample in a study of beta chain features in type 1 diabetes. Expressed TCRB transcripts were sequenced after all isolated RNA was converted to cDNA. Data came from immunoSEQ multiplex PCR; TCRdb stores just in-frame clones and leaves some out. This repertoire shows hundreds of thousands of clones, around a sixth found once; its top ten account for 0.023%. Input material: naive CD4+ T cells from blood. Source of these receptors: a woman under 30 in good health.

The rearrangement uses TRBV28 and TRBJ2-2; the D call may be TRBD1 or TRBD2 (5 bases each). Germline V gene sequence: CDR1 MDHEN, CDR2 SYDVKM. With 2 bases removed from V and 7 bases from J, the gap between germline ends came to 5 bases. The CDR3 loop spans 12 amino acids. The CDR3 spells CASSLGGGELFF. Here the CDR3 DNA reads TGTGCCAGCAGTTTAGGGGGCGGGGAGCTGTTTTTT.

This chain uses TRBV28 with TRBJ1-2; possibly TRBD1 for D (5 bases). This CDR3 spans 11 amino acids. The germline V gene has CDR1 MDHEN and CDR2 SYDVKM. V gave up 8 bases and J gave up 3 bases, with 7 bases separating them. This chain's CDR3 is CASLQDYGYTF. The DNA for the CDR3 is TGTGCCAGCCTACAGGACTATGGCTACACCTTC.

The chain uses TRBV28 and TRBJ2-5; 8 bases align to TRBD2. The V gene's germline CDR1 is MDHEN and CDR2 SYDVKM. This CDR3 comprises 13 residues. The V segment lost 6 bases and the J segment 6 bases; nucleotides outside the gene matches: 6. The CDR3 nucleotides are TGTGCCAGCAGGCGGGAGGCCACAAAGACCCAGTACTTC. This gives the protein CASRREATKTQYF.

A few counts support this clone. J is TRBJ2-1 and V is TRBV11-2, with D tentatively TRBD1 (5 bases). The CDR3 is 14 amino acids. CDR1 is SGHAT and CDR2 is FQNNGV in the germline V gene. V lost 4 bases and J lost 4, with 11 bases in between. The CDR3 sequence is CASSSLTEYNEQFF. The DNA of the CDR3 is TGTGCCAGCAGCTCGTTGACAGAATACAATGAGCAGTTCTTC.

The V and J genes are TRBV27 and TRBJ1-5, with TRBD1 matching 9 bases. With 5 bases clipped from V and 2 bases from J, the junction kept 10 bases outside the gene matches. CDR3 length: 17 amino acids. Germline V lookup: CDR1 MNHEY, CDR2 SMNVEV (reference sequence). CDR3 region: CASSPTRDRVGNQPQHF. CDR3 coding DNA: TGTGCCAGCAGTCCCACGCGGGACAGGGTTGGCAATCAGCCCCAGCATTTT.

The CDR3 region is CASSFRQGSGTGELFF. The CDR3 coding sequence is TGTGCCAGCAGCTTTCGCCAGGGATCGGGGACCGGGGAGCTGTTTTTT. The chain recombines TRBV5-6 with TRBJ2-2; D possibly matches TRBD1 or TRBD2 (5 bases each). The germline CDR1 and CDR2 sequences are SGHDT and YYEEEE. The CDR3 has 16 residues. Trimming left V 2 bases short and J 5 bases short, with 16 bases between.

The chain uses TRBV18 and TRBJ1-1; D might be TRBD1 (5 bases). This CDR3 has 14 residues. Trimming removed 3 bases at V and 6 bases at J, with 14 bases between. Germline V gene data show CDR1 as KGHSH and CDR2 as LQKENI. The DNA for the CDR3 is TGTGCCAGCTCACCCCCGTCAGGGTTTTCTGAAGCTTTCTTT. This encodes CASSPPSGFSEAFF.

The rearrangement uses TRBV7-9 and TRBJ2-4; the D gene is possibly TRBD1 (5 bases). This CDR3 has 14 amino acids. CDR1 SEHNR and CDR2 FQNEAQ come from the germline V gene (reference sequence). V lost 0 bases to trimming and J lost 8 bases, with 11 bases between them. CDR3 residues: CASSLAPQVDIQYF. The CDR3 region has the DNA TGTGCCAGCAGCTTAGCCCCACAGGTTGACATTCAGTACTTC.

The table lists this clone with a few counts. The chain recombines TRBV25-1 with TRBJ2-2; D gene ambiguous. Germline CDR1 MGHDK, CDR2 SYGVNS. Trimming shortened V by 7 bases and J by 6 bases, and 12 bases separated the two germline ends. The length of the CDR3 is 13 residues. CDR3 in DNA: TGTGCCAGCAAAGGAGTGTCCGCCGGGGAGCTGTTTTTT. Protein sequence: CASKGVSAGELFF.

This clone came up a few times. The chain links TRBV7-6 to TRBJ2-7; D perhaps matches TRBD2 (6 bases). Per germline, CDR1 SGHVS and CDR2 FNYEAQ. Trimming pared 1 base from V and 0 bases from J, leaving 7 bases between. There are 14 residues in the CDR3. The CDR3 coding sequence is TGTGCCAGCAGCTTAGGGACTATCTCCTACGAGCAGTACTTC. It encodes CASSLGTISYEQYF. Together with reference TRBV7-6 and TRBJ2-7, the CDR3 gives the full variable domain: GAGVSQSPRYKVTKRGQDVALRCDPISGHVSLYWYRQALGQGPEFLTYFNYEAQQDKSGLPNDRFSAERPEGSISTLTIQRTEQRDSAMYRCASSLGTISYEQYFGPGTRLTVT.

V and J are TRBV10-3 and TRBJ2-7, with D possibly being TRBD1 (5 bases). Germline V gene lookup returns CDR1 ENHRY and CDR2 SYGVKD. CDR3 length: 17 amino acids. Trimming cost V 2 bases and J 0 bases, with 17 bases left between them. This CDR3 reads CAISEGQGRTSSYEQYF. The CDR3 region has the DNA TGTGCCATCAGTGAGGGGCAAGGACGGACAAGCTCCTACGAGCAGTACTTC.

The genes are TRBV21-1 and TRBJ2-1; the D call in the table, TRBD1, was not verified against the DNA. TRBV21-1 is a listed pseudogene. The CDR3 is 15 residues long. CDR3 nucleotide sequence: TGTGCCAGCAGCAGGCGGACAGACAGACCCGATGAGCAGTTCTTC. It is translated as CASSRRTDRPDEQFF.

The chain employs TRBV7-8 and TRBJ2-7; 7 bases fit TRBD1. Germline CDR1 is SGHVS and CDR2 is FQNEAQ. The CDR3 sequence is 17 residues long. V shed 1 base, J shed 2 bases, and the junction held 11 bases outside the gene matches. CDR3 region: CASSLGRDRDIAYEQYF. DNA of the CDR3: TGTGCCAGCAGCTTAGGGCGAGACAGGGATATCGCCTACGAGCAGTACTTC.

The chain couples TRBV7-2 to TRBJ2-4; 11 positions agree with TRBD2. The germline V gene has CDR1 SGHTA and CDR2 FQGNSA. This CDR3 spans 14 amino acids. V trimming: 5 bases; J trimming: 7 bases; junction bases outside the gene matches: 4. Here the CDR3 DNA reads TGTGCCAGCAGCCCGCTAGCGGGAGGCAACATTCAGTACTTC. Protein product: CASSPLAGGNIQYF.

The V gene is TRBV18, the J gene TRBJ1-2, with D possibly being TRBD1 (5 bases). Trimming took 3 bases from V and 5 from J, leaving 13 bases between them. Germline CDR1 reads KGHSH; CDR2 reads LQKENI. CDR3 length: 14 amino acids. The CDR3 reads CASSPPGAGYGYTF. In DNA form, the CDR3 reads TGTGCCAGCTCACCCCCCGGGGCTGGATATGGCTACACCTTC.

The CDR3 DNA reads as TGTGCCAGCAGGCCACTGACGAACCCGAACAATGAGCAGTTCTTC. Protein product: CASRPLTNPNNEQFF. The V gene is TRBV5-4, the J gene TRBJ2-1; unclear D gene. The V end lost 5 bases, the J end lost 5 bases, and 17 bases lay between the germline ends. The length of the CDR3 is 15 residues. From germline, CDR1 is SGHNT and CDR2 YYREEE (reference sequence).

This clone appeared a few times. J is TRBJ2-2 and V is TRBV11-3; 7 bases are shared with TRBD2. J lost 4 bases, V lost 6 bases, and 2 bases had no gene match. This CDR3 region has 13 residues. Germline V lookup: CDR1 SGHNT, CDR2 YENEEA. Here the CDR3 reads CASSWTSTGELFF. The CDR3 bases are TGTGCCAGCAGTTGGACTAGCACCGGGGAGCTGTTTTTT.

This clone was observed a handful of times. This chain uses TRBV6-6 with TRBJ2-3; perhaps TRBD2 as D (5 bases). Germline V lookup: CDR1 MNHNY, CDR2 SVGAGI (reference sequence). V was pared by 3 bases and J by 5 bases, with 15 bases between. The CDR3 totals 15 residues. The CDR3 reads CASSYPRRSLDTQYF. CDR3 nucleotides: TGTGCCAGCAGTTATCCGAGGAGGAGTCTAGATACGCAGTATTTT.

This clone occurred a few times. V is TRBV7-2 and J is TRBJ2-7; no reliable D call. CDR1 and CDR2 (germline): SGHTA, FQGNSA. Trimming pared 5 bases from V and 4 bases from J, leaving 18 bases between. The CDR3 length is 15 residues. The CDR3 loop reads CASSPRSRTAYEQYF. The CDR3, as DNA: TGTGCCAGCAGCCCCCGGTCGAGGACCGCTTACGAGCAGTACTTC.

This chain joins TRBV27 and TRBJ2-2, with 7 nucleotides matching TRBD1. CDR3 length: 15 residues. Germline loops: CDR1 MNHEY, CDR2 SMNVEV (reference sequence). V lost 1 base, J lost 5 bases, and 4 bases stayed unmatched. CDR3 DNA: TGTGCCAGCAGTTTATACACACAGGGGACCGGGGAGCTGTTTTTT. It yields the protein CASSLYTQGTGELFF.

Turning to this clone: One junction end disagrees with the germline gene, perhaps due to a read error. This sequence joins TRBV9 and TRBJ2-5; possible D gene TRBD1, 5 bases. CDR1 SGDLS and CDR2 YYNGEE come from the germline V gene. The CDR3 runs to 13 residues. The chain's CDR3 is CASSVVGRAGPNF. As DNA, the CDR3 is TGTGCCAGCAGCGTAGTAGGAAGGGCAGGGCCCAACTTC. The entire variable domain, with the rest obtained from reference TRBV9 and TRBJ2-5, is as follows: DSGVTQTPKHLITATGQRVTLRCSPRSGDLSVYWYQQSLDQGLQFLIQYYNGEERAKGNILERFSAQQFPDLHSELNLSSLELGDSALYFCASSVVGRAGPNFGPGTRLLVL.

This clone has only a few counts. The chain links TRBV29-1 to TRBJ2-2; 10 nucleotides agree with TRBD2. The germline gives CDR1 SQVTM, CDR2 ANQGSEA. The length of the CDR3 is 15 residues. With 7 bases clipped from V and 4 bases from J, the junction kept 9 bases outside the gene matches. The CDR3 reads CSAARTSGGTGELFF. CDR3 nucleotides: TGCAGCGCCGCCCGGACTAGCGGAGGCACCGGGGAGCTGTTTTTT.

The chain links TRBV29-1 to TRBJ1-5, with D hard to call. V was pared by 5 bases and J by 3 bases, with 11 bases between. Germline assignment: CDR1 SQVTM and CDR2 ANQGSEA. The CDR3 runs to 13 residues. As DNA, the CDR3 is TGCAGCGTTAGGACGGACCTCAATCAGCCCCAGCATTTT. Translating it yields CSVRTDLNQPQHF.

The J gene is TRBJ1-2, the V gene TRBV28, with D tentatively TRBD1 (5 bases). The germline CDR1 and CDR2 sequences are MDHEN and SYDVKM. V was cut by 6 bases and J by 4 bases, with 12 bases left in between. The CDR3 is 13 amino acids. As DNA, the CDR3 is TGTGCCAGCAGGACGGGACGGCTCTATGGCTACACCTTC. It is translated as CASRTGRLYGYTF.

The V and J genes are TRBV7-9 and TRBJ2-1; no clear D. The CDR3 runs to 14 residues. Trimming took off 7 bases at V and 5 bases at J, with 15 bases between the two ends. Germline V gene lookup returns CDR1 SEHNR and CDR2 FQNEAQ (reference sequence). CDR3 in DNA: TGTGCCAGCACCCTGGGGAACTACAACAATGAGCAGTTCTTC. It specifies CASTLGNYNNEQFF.

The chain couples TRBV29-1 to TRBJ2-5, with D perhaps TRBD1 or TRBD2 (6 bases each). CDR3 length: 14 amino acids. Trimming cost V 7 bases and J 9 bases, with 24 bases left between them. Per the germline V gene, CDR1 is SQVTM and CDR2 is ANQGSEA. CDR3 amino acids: CSEMKGVRGGPQYF. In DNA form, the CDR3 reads TGCAGCGAAATGAAGGGGGTCAGGGGAGGTCCCCAGTACTTC. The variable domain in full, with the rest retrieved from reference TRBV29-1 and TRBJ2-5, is SAVISQKPSRDICQRGTSLTIQCQVDSQVTMMFWYRQQPGQSLTLIATANQGSEATYESGFVIDKFPISRPNLTFSTLTVSNMSPEDSSIYLCSEMKGVRGGPQYFGPGTRLLVL.

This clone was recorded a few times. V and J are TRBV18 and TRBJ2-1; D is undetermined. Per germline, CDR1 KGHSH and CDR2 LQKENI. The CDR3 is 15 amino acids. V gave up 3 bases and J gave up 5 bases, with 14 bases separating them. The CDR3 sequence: CASSPPLTPHNEQFF. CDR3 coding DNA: TGTGCCAGCTCACCGCCCTTAACCCCCCACAATGAGCAGTTCTTC.

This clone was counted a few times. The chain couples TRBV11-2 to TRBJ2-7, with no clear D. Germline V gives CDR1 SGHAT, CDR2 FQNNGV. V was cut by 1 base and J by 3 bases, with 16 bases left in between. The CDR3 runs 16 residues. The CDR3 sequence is CASSLGGRLTRYEQYF. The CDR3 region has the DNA TGTGCCAGCAGCTTAGGAGGCCGTCTCACACGCTACGAGCAGTACTTC.